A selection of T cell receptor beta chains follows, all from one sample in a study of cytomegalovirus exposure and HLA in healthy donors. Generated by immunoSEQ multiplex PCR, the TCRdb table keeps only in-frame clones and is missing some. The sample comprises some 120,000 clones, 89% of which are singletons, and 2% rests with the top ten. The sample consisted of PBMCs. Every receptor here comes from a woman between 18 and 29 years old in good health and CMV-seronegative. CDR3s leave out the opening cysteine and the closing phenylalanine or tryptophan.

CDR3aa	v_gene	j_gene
SVEKAGGGNEQF	TRBV29-1	TRBJ2-1
ASGLMYRSYEQY	TRBV12-5	TRBJ2-7
ASSKPLSTGEFYGYT	TRBV21-1	TRBJ1-2
ASSKQGEQF	TRBV5-6	TRBJ2-1
ASSPAGGREQY	TRBV19	TRBJ2-7
ASSAEDSPTFYNEQF	TRBV5-1	TRBJ2-1
ASSQAFGVNEQF	TRBV4-1	TRBJ2-1
ASSSGQDRGNTGELF	TRBV5-4	TRBJ2-2
ASSQGEAGYEQY	TRBV4-1	TRBJ2-7
ASSIGLQETQY	TRBV19	TRBJ2-5
ASSLGGSVTDTQY	TRBV7-2	TRBJ2-3
AWSRRGMTEAF	TRBV30	TRBJ1-1
ASRQDSNSNQPQH	TRBV19	TRBJ1-5
ASSFPGRQETQY	TRBV5-6	TRBJ2-5